The entry below describes one TCR beta chain. Its specificity is unknown. The sample comes from a study of T-cell memory formation after mild COVID-19. Study observations and caveats: Researchers could not confirm that second-wave clones peaking on day 37 targeted SARS-CoV-2. Contracting clones localized mainly to CM and EM when CD4+ and mainly to EMRA when CD8+. While clones contracting from day 15 to 85 were balanced between CD4 and CD8, later expanders leaned CD4+.

It was 5'RACE with constant-segment primers that produced the TCR alpha and TCR beta cDNA libraries, which carried sample barcodes and UMIs. TCRdb redid the calling of the 5' RACE reads with MiXCR, one entry per CDR3 protein. The sample lists fewer than 150,000 distinct CDR3 sequences, 15% to 20% occurring once. The TCR sequence derives from a man between 18 and 29 years old who had mild COVID-19 (a few samples of this study predate the infection). Cell type and time point are not known. What was sequenced was PBMCs or a T cell subset sorted from them (not recorded which).

DNA for the CDR3: TGTGCCAGCACCTCCGGACAGGGAGCTTTCTTT. Its protein product is CASTSGQGAFF. The rearrangement links TRBV25-1 to TRBJ1-1, with TRBD1 matching over 8 bases. CDR1 and CDR2 from the germline V gene are MGHDK and SYGVNS. The CDR3 loop spans 11 amino acids. With 7 bases clipped from V and 10 bases from J, the junction kept 5 bases outside the gene matches.